This is a list of T cell receptor beta chains from one sample in a study of T cells after yellow fever vaccination. Each CDR3 protein gets one entry after TCRdb re-called the 5' RACE reads with MiXCR. The sample comprises tens of thousands of distinct CDR3 sequences, less than 8.5% of which are singletons, and 35% to 45% rests with the top ten. The input for sequencing was CD8+ T cells sorted from PBMCs, taken 15 days after the yellow fever booster vaccination. The receptors were gathered from a young man who received the YFV17D yellow fever vaccine. Both conserved end residues are part of each CDR3. Fields, in order: D gene, V gene, J gene, clone size, CDR3 DNA, CDR3 protein. The D gene is left open where the match is weak. Part of the rows lack a size; the others show once, few, many or a class for expanded clones.

NA,TRBV11-3,TRBJ2-5,NA,TGTGCCAGCAGCGGGGAGATCGGGTCTCAAGAGACCCAGTACTTC,CASSGEIGSQETQYF
NA,TRBV6-5,TRBJ2-1,many,TGTGCCAGCAGAGCGGTCTCCTACAATGAGCAGTTCTTC,CASRAVSYNEQFF
NA,TRBV25-1,TRBJ2-1,many,TGTGCCAGCAGTGGCGAACTAGCAGCCTACAATGAGCAGTTCTTC,CASSGELAAYNEQFF
NA,TRBV7-2,TRBJ2-2,many,TGTGCCAGCAGCTACGAGAACACCGGGGAGCTGTTTTTT,CASSYENTGELFF
TRBD2,TRBV6-2/TRBV6-3,TRBJ2-1,many,TGTGCCAGCCGACTAGCGGGAAATGAGCAGTTCTTC,CASRLAGNEQFF
TRBD2,TRBV5-1,TRBJ2-3,many,TGCGCCAGCAGCTCGGGACTAGCGGGGAGCACAGATACGCAGTATTTT,CASSSGLAGSTDTQYF
TRBD2,TRBV7-2,TRBJ2-3,many,TGTGCCAGCAGCTTAGCGGGACTAGTGCCGGGAGATACGCAGTATTTT,CASSLAGLVPGDTQYF
TRBD2,TRBV20-1,TRBJ2-1,many,TGCAGTGCTACAGCTAGCGGGAGGGCCGAGCAGTTCTTC,CSATASGRAEQFF
NA,TRBV11-2,TRBJ2-3,many,TGTGCCAGCAGCTTAGATATGACCCAAACAGATACGCAGTATTTT,CASSLDMTQTDTQYF
TRBD1,TRBV5-1,TRBJ1-2,many,TGCGCCAGCACCGGACAGGGATCGGACTACACCTTC,CASTGQGSDYTF
NA,TRBV27,TRBJ1-1,many,TGTGCCAGCAGTTTACTCAGGGGCACTGAAGCTTTCTTT,CASSLLRGTEAFF
NA,TRBV27,TRBJ1-2,many,TGTGCCAGCAGCCCAGATTTTGCCTATGGCTACACCTTC,CASSPDFAYGYTF
NA,TRBV30,TRBJ2-3,NA,TGTGCCTGGAGTGCAGGGTATGAGCCAGATACGCAGTATTTT,CAWSAGYEPDTQYF
TRBD2,TRBV5-1,TRBJ2-1,many,TGCGCCAGCAGCTTGGGCGTAACTAGCGGGAGACAGAATGAGCAGTTCTTC,CASSLGVTSGRQNEQFF
TRBD2,TRBV3-1,TRBJ2-7,many,TGTGCCAGCAGGTTAGGACTAGCGGGTTCCTACGAGCAGTACTTC,CASRLGLAGSYEQYF
NA,TRBV19,TRBJ1-1,many,TGTGCCAGTAGTATGAGAGAGCCTGAAGCTTTCTTT,CASSMREPEAFF
NA,TRBV19,TRBJ2-3,many,TGTGCCAGTAGTATAACCTCGGGAGATACGCAGTATTTT,CASSITSGDTQYF
NA,TRBV7-9,TRBJ2-7,many,TGTGCCAGCAGCTTATACCCGCACGAGCAGTACTTC,CASSLYPHEQYF
NA,TRBV6-5,TRBJ2-1,many,TGTGCCACCTTGTCCAGGAATGAGCAGTTCTTC,CATLSRNEQFF
NA,TRBV15,TRBJ1-4,many,TGTGCCACCAGGGTCCGAGAGATGGTTAATGAAAAACTGTTTTTT,CATRVREMVNEKLFF
NA,TRBV6-1,TRBJ2-1,many,TGTGCCAGCAGGGATGGTAGCGGAGCAGCCTACAATGAGCAGTTCTTC,CASRDGSGAAYNEQFF
NA,TRBV4-3,TRBJ2-2,many,TGCGCCAGCAGCCAAGATCCCATCCCCGGGGAGCTGTTTTTT,CASSQDPIPGELFF
TRBD2,TRBV20-1,TRBJ2-1,many,TGCAGTGCTAGAGATCTCGCAGCGGGGGTAGGCTACAATGAGCAGTTCTTC,CSARDLAAGVGYNEQFF
NA,TRBV7-9,TRBJ2-3,many,TGTGCCAGCAGCTTAGAAGGGGCGATTCGGCAGTACTTT,CASSLEGAIRQYF
NA,TRBV9,TRBJ1-2,few,TGTGCCAGCAGCGCCCGGGATTTTGGCACTAACTATGGCTACACCTTC,CASSARDFGTNYGYTF
TRBD1,TRBV5-6,TRBJ2-7,many,TGTGCCAGCAGCATATACTGGACAGGGGATAACTACGAGCAGTACTTC,CASSIYWTGDNYEQYF
NA,TRBV10-2,TRBJ1-1,many,TGCGCCAGCAGTGGACTGGTAGGTGAAGCTTTCTTT,CASSGLVGEAFF
NA,TRBV5-8,TRBJ1-5,many,TGTGCCAGCAGCTTGGCTCCCCCCCGGGACAGCAATCAGCCCCAGCATTTT,CASSLAPPRDSNQPQHF
NA,TRBV6-5,TRBJ2-1,many,TGTGCCAGCAGTTACTCCTCGAACAATGAGCAGTTCTTC,CASSYSSNNEQFF
NA,TRBV20-1,TRBJ2-1,many,TGCAGTGCTAGGGAACTCTCAGGCTACAATGAGCAGTTCTTC,CSARELSGYNEQFF
NA,TRBV15,TRBJ2-2,many,TGTGCCACCAAGGGAGGCCCAAAGAACACCGGGGAGCTGTTTTTT,CATKGGPKNTGELFF
TRBD2,TRBV6-2/TRBV6-3,TRBJ2-5,many,TGTGCCAGCAGTCGGACTAGCGCCCAAGAGACCCAGTACTTC,CASSRTSAQETQYF
NA,TRBV15,TRBJ2-3,many,TGTGCCACCAGCAGAGAAGTAAGGCCAGATACGCAGTATTTT,CATSREVRPDTQYF
NA,TRBV7-2,TRBJ2-3,many,TGTGCCAGCAGAAAAGGGACCCCTGCGTCAGATACGCAGTATTTT,CASRKGTPASDTQYF
NA,TRBV6-5,TRBJ1-2,many,TGTGCCAGCAGTTACTCGGGGTACTATGGCTACACCTTC,CASSYSGYYGYTF
TRBD2,TRBV4-3,TRBJ2-3,many,TGCGCCAGCAGCCAAGGTCAGACTAGCGGAGGCACAGATACGCAGTATTTT,CASSQGQTSGGTDTQYF
NA,TRBV4-1,TRBJ2-7,many,TGCGCCAGCAGCCAATACCCCGACAGTTACGAGCAGTACTTC,CASSQYPDSYEQYF
NA,TRBV12-3/TRBV12-4,TRBJ2-1,many,TGTGCCAGCAGCTCCACCTTTGGCGGAAGCTCCTACAATGAGCAGTTCTTC,CASSSTFGGSSYNEQFF
NA,TRBV25-1,TRBJ2-1,NA,TGTGCCAGCAGTGCCCCCGGCCTCCATGATGAGCAGTTCTTC,CASSAPGLHDEQFF
NA,TRBV6-2/TRBV6-3,TRBJ2-7,NA,TGTGCCAGCAGTTACCCTACGCGGACAGCCGACGAGCAGTACTTC,CASSYPTRTADEQYF
NA,TRBV4-3,TRBJ1-5,many,TGCGCCAGCAGCCAAGATCTGAATAGCAATCAGCCCCAGCATTTT,CASSQDLNSNQPQHF
TRBD2,TRBV11-2,TRBJ2-1,many,TGTGCCAGCAGCTTAGAAATAGGGAGCGGGAGTTCCTACAATGAGCAGTTCTTC,CASSLEIGSGSSYNEQFF
TRBD1,TRBV6-5,TRBJ2-7,many,TGTGCCAGCAGTTACTCGACAACGGGACAGAACTACGAGCAGTACTTC,CASSYSTTGQNYEQYF
TRBD2,TRBV4-3,TRBJ2-3,many,TGCGCCAGCAGCCAAGATCCAGATGGGACTAGTAGCGTAGATACGCAGTATTTT,CASSQDPDGTSSVDTQYF
NA,TRBV20-1,TRBJ2-5,many,TGCAGTGCTACCACTCTTGGAGAGACCCAGTACTTC,CSATTLGETQYF
NA,TRBV30,TRBJ1-2,many,TGTGCCTGGAGTCAAAGACGGGCCCGGGAGGGCTACACCTTC,CAWSQRRAREGYTF
TRBD2,TRBV5-1,TRBJ2-7,many,TGCGCCAGCTCGCCAACTAGCGGGAGTTACGAGCAGTACTTC,CASSPTSGSYEQYF
TRBD1,TRBV20-1,TRBJ2-7,many,TGCAGTGCTAGCGGGACAGGGGACTCCTACGAGCAGTACTTC,CSASGTGDSYEQYF
NA,TRBV27,TRBJ2-1,many,TGTGCCAGCAGTAACCAGTCCAGAGTCAATGAGCAGTTCTTC,CASSNQSRVNEQFF
TRBD1,TRBV20-1,TRBJ2-7,many,TGCAGTGCCTTGACAGGGGGTGGGTACGAGCAGTACTTC,CSALTGGGYEQYF
NA,TRBV7-9,TRBJ2-5,many,TGTGCCACCTTAGACAGCCAAGAGACCCAGTACTTC,CATLDSQETQYF
NA,TRBV3-1,TRBJ2-3,few,TGTGCCAGCAGCCAAGGCGATGACACCTCATTCACAGATACGCAGTATTTT,CASSQGDDTSFTDTQYF
NA,TRBV7-9,TRBJ2-7,once,TGTGCCAGCAACCAAAACAGGGAGGCCGACCCTCAGTACTTC,CASNQNREADPQYF